This T cell receptor beta chain was observed in a study of T cells in Graves' hyperthyroidism and ophthalmopathy. Amplification targeted TCR beta CDR3 regions from RNA transcripts. The primer set for the first-round RT-PCR of the TCR CDR3 was HTBI. Using its own MiXCR run on the multiplex PCR reads, TCRdb lists one record per CDR3 protein. The sample shows about 570,000 distinct CDR3 sequences, 35% to 55% of them seen only once. The study based diagnoses on clinical symptoms, serum thyroxine and TRAb, thyroid ultrasound and orbital computed tomography. The CDR3 is 13 amino acids. Germline V gives CDR1 ENHRY, CDR2 SYGVKD. After removal of 10 bases from V and 9 bases from J, the junction contained 10 bases not matched to a gene.

This TCR came from an adult woman with Graves' disease, either hyperthyroidism or ophthalmopathy (not recorded which). Source material: peripheral blood or thyroid tissue (not recorded which). The chain has TRBV10-3 and TRBJ2-1; 9 bases are shared with TRBD2. CDR3 DNA sequence: TGTGCCACCCTGGGCGGGAGGGCTAGTGAGCAGTTCTTC. Protein product: CATLGGRASEQFF.